This entry lists 14 T cell receptor beta chains sequenced from one sample in a study of T-cell reconstitution after alpha-beta-depleted transplantation in children (dated by TCRdb to 2016 to 2017). The protocol used for the library was PCR. The sample was run on an Illumina HiSeq 2500. TCR libraries were prepared with molecular barcoding, using unique molecular identifiers to normalize TCRbeta repertoire quantification. TCRdb reprocessing: public reads trimmed at Q25 with fastp, clones called with MiXCR, in-frame beta chains kept. When rows share a CDR3 protein, they turn into one entry using the most common DNA and genes. The sample table contains 600,000 to 700,000 distinct CDR3 sequences; only one count was recorded for roughly 17% of them. The leading ten clones occupy approximately 1.1% of the sample. The sequencing here drew on PBMCs from the stem cell graft donor, taken from the stem cell graft. These receptors were taken from a human donor who donated a stem cell graft to a child with acute myeloid leukemia.

This clonotype was seen at least ten times. The rearrangement uses TRBV7-2 and TRBJ2-1; D is ambiguous. Looked up from germline, CDR1 is SGHTA and CDR2 is FQGNSA. Trimming removed 0 bases from V and 2 bases from J, with 11 bases in between. This CDR3 spans 16 amino acids. The CDR3 protein is CASSLATWPPYNEQFF. The CDR3 bases are TGTGCCAGCAGCTTAGCTACTTGGCCCCCCTACAATGAGCAGTTCTTC. Complete variable domain (other parts from reference TRBV7-2 and TRBJ2-1): GAGVSQSPSNKVTEKGKDVELRCDPISGHTALYWYRQSLGQGLEFLIYFQGNSAPDKSGLPSDRFSAERTGGSVSTLTIQRTQQEDSAVYLCASSLATWPPYNEQFFGPGTRLTVL.

This clonotype was seen at least ten times. This sequence joins TRBV12-3 or TRBV12-4 and TRBJ2-1; 7 nucleotides line up with TRBD2. The CDR3 length is 15 residues. The V gene end was trimmed by 6 bases and the J gene end by 5 bases; junction bases not matched to a gene: 10. The CDR3 is CASSQWSGANNEQFF. The CDR3 DNA follows: TGTGCCAGCAGCCAGTGGAGCGGGGCCAACAATGAGCAGTTCTTC.

J is TRBJ2-6 and V is TRBV10-3, with 8 bases lining up with TRBD1. J lost 0 bases, V lost 3 bases, and 13 bases had no gene match. Germline V gene lookup returns CDR1 ENHRY and CDR2 SYGVKD. The CDR3 spans 20 residues. The CDR3, as DNA: TGTGCCATCAGTGACCCGACAGGGGCCCTCCCGAGCTCTGGGGCCAACGTCCTGACTTTC. This translates into CAISDPTGALPSSGANVLTF.

To note about this clonotype: This may stem from a read error, because a much larger clone lies one nucleotide away. The V call is TRBV4-1, the J call TRBJ2-7; 7 bases map to TRBD2. The CDR3 runs to 13 residues. Looked up from germline, CDR1 is MGHRA and CDR2 is YSYEKL. The CDR3 DNA sequence: TGTGCCAGCGGCCCTCGGACTAGCTACGAGCAGTACTTC. Translation: CASGPRTSYEQYF.

The V call is TRBV6-4, the J call TRBJ2-3; 12 bases align to TRBD2. Germline CDR1 reads MRHNA; CDR2 reads SNTAGT. The junction had 9 bases not matched to a gene; V was cut back by 6 bases and J by 8 bases. This CDR3 has 15 residues. The CDR3 region is CASRMTSGGLGTQYF. The CDR3 DNA reads as TGTGCCAGCAGGATGACTAGCGGGGGCCTTGGTACGCAGTATTTT.

This rearrangement joins TRBV5-1 to TRBJ2-7; a possible D gene is TRBD1 (5 bases). Germline V lookup: CDR1 SGHRS, CDR2 YFSETQ. CDR3 size: 13 residues. V shed 0 bases and J shed 7 bases, with 11 bases lying between them. CDR3 sequence (DNA): TGCGCCAGCAGCTTGGCCTCAGGGCAGGAGCAGTACTTC. This codes for CASSLASGQEQYF. Drawing the rest from reference TRBV5-1 and TRBJ2-7, the complete variable domain is KAGVTQTPRYLIKTRGQQVTLSCSPISGHRSVSWYQQTPGQGLQFLFEYFSETQRNKGNFPGRFSGRQFSNSRSEMNVSTLELGDSALYLCASSLASGQEQYFGPGTRLTVT.

V usage is TRBV5-5 and J usage is TRBJ1-5; D is uncertain. Trimming cost V 4 bases and J 0 bases, with 11 bases left between them. The CDR3 runs to 15 residues. Germline CDR1 SGHKS, CDR2 YYEKEE (reference sequence). The CDR3 loop is CASSQEYRSNQPQHF. The CDR3 DNA reads as TGTGCCAGCAGCCAAGAGTACCGTAGCAATCAGCCCCAGCATTTT.

This clonotype was detected many times. The rearrangement links TRBV20-1 to TRBJ1-5; 10 bases map to TRBD1. Germline V gene lookup returns CDR1 DFQATT and CDR2 SNEGSKA (reference sequence). Trimming at V came to 4 bases and at J to 6 bases, leaving 6 bases not matched to a gene. The CDR3 contains 14 residues. The CDR3: CSAKPGQGIQPQHF. In DNA form, the CDR3 reads TGCAGTGCTAAACCGGGACAGGGGATTCAGCCCCAGCATTTT.

Of note for this clonotype: This may come from a read error, since a much larger clone is one base off. The CDR3: CSASDRAGANALTF. As DNA, the CDR3 is TGCAGTGCTTCGGACAGGGCAGGGGCCAACGCCCTGACTTTC. This sequence joins TRBV20-1 and TRBJ2-6; 8 nucleotides match TRBD1. CDR3 length equals 14 residues. Germline V gene data show CDR1 as DFQATT and CDR2 as SNEGSKA (reference sequence).

The chain recombines TRBV11-1 with TRBJ2-3; D not resolved. Per the germline V gene, CDR1 is SGHAT and CDR2 is FQDESV (reference sequence). The CDR3 runs 14 residues. Between the trimmed V and J ends, which lost 3 bases and 6 bases, there was a span of 13 bases. CDR3 in amino acids: CASSFNLPQDTQYF. CDR3 nucleotide sequence: TGTGCCAGCAGCTTTAACCTCCCCCAGGATACGCAGTATTTT.

The gene calls are TRBV5-1 and TRBJ2-1; unclear D gene. Trimming took off 4 bases at V and 10 bases at J, with 24 bases between the two ends. The CDR3 spans 16 residues. Germline V lookup: CDR1 SGHRS, CDR2 YFSETQ. CDR3 region: CASSQMNPTPVAEQFF. CDR3 in DNA: TGCGCCAGCAGCCAGATGAATCCGACCCCTGTCGCGGAGCAGTTCTTC.

Details on this clonotype: A much larger clone lies a single base off, so this may be a read error. The chain links TRBV7-2 to TRBJ2-2; D possibly uses TRBD1 or TRBD2 (5 bases each). This CDR3 is built from 15 residues. Germline V gene lookup returns CDR1 SGHTA and CDR2 FQGNSA. CDR3 in amino acids: CASSNRFANTGDLFF. CDR3 DNA sequence: TGTGCCAGCAGTAACAGGTTCGCGAACACCGGGGACCTGTTTTTT.

This rearrangement joins TRBV3-1 to TRBJ2-1; the D is unclear. Germline V gene sequence: CDR1 LGHDT, CDR2 YNNKEL (reference sequence). V lost 0 bases and J lost 10, with 13 bases in between. The CDR3 is made up of 14 amino acids. CDR3 sequence reads: CASSQERPLGEQFF. CDR3 coding DNA: TGTGCCAGCAGCCAAGAGCGGCCCCTAGGGGAGCAGTTCTTC.

V is TRBV7-2 and J is TRBJ1-2; tentative D call: TRBD1 (5 bases). V lost 5 bases to trimming and J lost 3 bases, with 19 bases between them. The CDR3 is made up of 16 amino acids. The germline V gene has CDR1 SGHTA and CDR2 FQGNSA. CDR3 residues: CASSLRPGQGDYGYTF. CDR3 bases: TGTGCCAGCAGCCTAAGGCCAGGGCAGGGAGACTATGGCTACACCTTC.